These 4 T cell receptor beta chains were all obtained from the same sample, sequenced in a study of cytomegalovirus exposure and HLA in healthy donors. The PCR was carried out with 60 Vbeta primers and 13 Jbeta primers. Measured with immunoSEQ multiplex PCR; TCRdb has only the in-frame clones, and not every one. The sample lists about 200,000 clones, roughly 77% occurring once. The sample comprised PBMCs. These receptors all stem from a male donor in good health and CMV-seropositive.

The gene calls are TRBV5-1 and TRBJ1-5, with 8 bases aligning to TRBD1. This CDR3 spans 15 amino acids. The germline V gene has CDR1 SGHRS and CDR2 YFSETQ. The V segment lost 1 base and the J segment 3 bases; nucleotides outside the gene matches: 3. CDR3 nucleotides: TGCGCCAGCAGCTTGTCGGGACAGGACAATCAGCCCCAGCATTTT. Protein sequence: CASSLSGQDNQPQHF.

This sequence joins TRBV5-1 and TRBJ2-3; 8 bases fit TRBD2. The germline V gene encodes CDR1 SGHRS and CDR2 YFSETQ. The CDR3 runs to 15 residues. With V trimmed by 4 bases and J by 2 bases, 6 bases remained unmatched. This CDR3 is CASSTGTSDTDTQYF. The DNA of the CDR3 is TGCGCCAGCAGCACCGGGACTAGTGACACAGATACGCAGTATTTT. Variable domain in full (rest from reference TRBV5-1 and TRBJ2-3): KAGVTQTPRYLIKTRGQQVTLSCSPISGHRSVSWYQQTPGQGLQFLFEYFSETQRNKGNFPGRFSGRQFSNSRSEMNVSTLELGDSALYLCASSTGTSDTDTQYFGPGTRLTVL.

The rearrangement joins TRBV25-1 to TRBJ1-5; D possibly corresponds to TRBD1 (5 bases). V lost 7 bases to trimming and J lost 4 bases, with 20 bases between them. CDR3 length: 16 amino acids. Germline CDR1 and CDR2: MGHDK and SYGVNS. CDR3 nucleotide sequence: TGTGCCAGCATCCCGGACACCAGAAGAAGAAATCAGCCCCAGCATTTT. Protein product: CASIPDTRRRNQPQHF.

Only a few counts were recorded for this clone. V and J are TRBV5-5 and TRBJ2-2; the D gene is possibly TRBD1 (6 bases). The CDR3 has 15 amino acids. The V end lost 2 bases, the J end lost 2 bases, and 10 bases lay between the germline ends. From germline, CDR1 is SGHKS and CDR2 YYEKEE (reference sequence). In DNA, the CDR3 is TGTGCCAGCAGCTTATGGGGGCTCAACACCGGGGAGCTGTTTTTT. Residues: CASSLWGLNTGELFF.